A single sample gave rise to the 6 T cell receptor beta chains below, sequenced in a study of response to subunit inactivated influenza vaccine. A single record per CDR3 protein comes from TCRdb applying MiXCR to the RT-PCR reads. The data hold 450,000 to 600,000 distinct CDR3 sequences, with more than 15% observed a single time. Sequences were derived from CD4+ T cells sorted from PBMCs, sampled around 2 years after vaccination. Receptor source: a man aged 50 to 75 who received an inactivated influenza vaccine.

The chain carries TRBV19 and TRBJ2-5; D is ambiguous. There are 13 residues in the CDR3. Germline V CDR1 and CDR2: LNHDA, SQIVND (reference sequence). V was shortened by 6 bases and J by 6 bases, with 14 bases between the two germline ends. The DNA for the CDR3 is TGTGCCAGTAGCCTCGGGTACGGACAGACCCAGTACTTC. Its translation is CASSLGYGQTQYF.

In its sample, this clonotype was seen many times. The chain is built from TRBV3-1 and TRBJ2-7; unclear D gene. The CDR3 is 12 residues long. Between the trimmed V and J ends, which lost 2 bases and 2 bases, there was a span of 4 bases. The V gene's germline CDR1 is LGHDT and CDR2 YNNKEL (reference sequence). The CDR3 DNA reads TGTGCCAGCAGCCAAAGCACCTACGAGCAGTACTTC. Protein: CASSQSTYEQYF.

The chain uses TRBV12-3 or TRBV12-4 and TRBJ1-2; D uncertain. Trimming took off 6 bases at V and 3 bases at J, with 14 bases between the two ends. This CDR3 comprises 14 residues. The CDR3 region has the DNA TGTGCCAGCAGCCCCGAGGGATCCCACTATGGCTACACCTTC. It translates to CASSPEGSHYGYTF.

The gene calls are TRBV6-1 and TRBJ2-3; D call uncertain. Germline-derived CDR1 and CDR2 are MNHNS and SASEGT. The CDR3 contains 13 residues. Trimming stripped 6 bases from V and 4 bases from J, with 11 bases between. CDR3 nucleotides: TGTGCCAGCAGGGCCGGCTACCCAGATACGCAGTATTTT. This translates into CASRAGYPDTQYF.

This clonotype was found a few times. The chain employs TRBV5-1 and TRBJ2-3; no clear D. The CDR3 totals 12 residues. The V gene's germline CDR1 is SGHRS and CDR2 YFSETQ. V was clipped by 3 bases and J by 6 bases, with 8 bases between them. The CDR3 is CASSWARDTQYF. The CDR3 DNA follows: TGCGCCAGCAGCTGGGCCCGGGATACGCAGTATTTT.

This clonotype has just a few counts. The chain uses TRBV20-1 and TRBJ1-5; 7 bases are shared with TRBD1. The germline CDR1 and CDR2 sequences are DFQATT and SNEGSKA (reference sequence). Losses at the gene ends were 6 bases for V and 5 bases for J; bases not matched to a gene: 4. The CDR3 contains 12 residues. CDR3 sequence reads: CSALQGDQPQHF. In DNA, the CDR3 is TGCAGTGCCCTCCAGGGGGATCAGCCCCAGCATTTT.